A selection of T cell receptor beta chains follows, all from one sample in a study of T cells after yellow fever vaccination. TCRdb reanalysed the 5' RACE reads using MiXCR and keeps one entry per CDR3 protein. The sample lists roughly 340,000 distinct CDR3 sequences; roughly 4.3% were seen once. The source material was PBMCs, sampled 5 days after the yellow fever booster vaccination. The receptors were gathered from a man aged 18-30 years who received the YFV17D yellow fever vaccine. Both conserved end residues are trimmed from each CDR3. The order of the fields is J gene, V gene, clone size, CDR3 protein. Part of the rows lack a size; the others show once, few, many or a class for expanded clones.

J: TRBJ1-5
V: TRBV7-9
size: few
CDR3: ASGDGAGGNQPQH

J: TRBJ2-2
V: TRBV10-3
size: NA
CDR3: AISEQTATNTGELF

J: TRBJ2-7
V: TRBV6-5
size: NA
CDR3: ASSYSAGPNEQY

J: TRBJ1-1
V: TRBV19
size: many
CDR3: ASSIDRWAAF

J: TRBJ1-4
V: TRBV20-1
size: few
CDR3: SATSYRGDEKLF

J: TRBJ1-6
V: TRBV7-9
size: few
CDR3: ASSIQGVENSPLH

J: TRBJ2-2
V: TRBV7-3
size: NA
CDR3: ASSWASTGELF

J: TRBJ1-1
V: TRBV12-3/TRBV12-4
size: NA
CDR3: ASRRADRMNTEAF

J: TRBJ1-6
V: TRBV7-9
size: NA
CDR3: ASSLQRVGSPLH

J: TRBJ2-1
V: TRBV15
size: few
CDR3: ATSGTSNEQF

J: TRBJ1-1
V: TRBV10-3
size: NA
CDR3: AISESDIGNTEAF

J: TRBJ2-5
V: TRBV20-1
size: many
CDR3: SAMQGGETQY

J: TRBJ2-7
V: TRBV25-1
size: many
CDR3: ASSESTYEQY

J: TRBJ2-3
V: TRBV5-1
size: few
CDR3: ASSLVIATLADTQY

J: TRBJ2-2
V: TRBV20-1
size: few
CDR3: SARVSTGNTGELF

J: TRBJ1-6
V: TRBV5-1
size: many
CDR3: ASSLVGVLLSSPLH

J: TRBJ1-3
V: TRBV6-5
size: few
CDR3: ASSYQGSGNTIY

J: TRBJ1-2
V: TRBV7-9
size: NA
CDR3: ASSGQGTNYGYT

J: TRBJ1-4
V: TRBV4-3
size: many
CDR3: ASSHQYGQGNEKLF